The 21 T cell receptor beta chains below come from one sample, sequenced in a study of T cells in Graves' hyperthyroidism and ophthalmopathy. Amplification yielded TCR beta CDR3 regions, with RNA transcripts as the source. First-round RT-PCR targeting the TCR CDR3 was performed with the HTBI primer set. Each CDR3 protein gets one entry after TCRdb re-called the multiplex PCR reads with MiXCR. The data show 650,000 to 750,000 distinct CDR3 sequences, around 15% seen once. The sequenced sample consisted of blood. The receptors were sampled from a young woman with Graves' hyperthyroidism.

The table lists this clonotype with a few counts. The chain links TRBV29-1 to TRBJ1-2, with D perhaps matching TRBD1 (6 bases). Trimming removed 6 bases at V and 8 bases at J, with 13 bases between. This CDR3 spans 11 amino acids. Germline CDR1 SQVTM, CDR2 ANQGSEA. The CDR3 bases are TGCAGCGTGGGTCGGACAGCGGGCTACACCTTC. Protein product: CSVGRTAGYTF.

In this sample, this clonotype turned up a few times. This chain links TRBV2 with TRBJ1-6, with TRBD1 matching over 7 bases. The germline CDR1 and CDR2 sequences are SNHLY and FYNNEI. The CDR3 length is 14 residues. V shed 6 bases and J 5 bases; nucleotides not matched to a gene: 4. As DNA, the CDR3 is TGTGCCAGCAGCTACAGGGGAAATAATTCACCCCTCCACTTT. Its protein product is CASSYRGNNSPLHF.

This clonotype was observed a handful of times. The gene calls are TRBV6-1 and TRBJ1-5, with TRBD1 identical over 11 bases. Germline loops: CDR1 MNHNS, CDR2 SASEGT. V shed 6 bases and J 3 bases; nucleotides not matched to a gene: 7. CDR3 length: 16 amino acids. The CDR3 loop is CASSGQGAIPNQPQHF. CDR3 in DNA: TGTGCCAGCAGCGGACAGGGGGCGATCCCCAATCAGCCCCAGCATTTT.

The rearrangement joins TRBV12-3 or TRBV12-4 to TRBJ1-1, with 7 bases that match TRBD1. The J segment lost 9 bases and the V segment lost 2 bases, leaving 9 bases of the junction unmatched. CDR3 size: 14 residues. This CDR3 reads CASSLSAGGRQAFF. The CDR3 DNA sequence: TGTGCCAGCAGTTTATCCGCAGGGGGTAGGCAAGCTTTCTTT.

Many counts were recorded for this clonotype. The chain combines TRBV28 with TRBJ2-3, with D tentatively TRBD2 (5 bases). V lost 4 bases to trimming and J lost 0 bases, with 26 bases between them. The CDR3 totals 20 residues. CDR1 and CDR2 from the germline V gene are MDHEN and SYDVKM. CDR3 DNA: TGTGCCAGCAGTTCAAGGGCCGTAACTAGTCGTCGCACTAGCACAGATACGCAGTATTTT. Encoded protein: CASSSRAVTSRRTSTDTQYF.

This clonotype was picked up many times. The V call is TRBV12-3 or TRBV12-4, the J call TRBJ2-7; D might be TRBD1 (5 bases). Trimming took 2 bases from V and 0 from J, leaving 20 bases between them. The CDR3 spans 18 residues. CDR3 in amino acids: CASSLFPPARGSSYEQYF. CDR3 DNA sequence: TGTGCCAGCAGTTTATTTCCGCCGGCTAGGGGTAGCTCCTACGAGCAGTACTTC.

The CDR3 region is CASSTSGRAYYEQYF. CDR3 DNA sequence: TGTGCCAGCTCGACTAGCGGGAGGGCTTACTACGAGCAGTACTTC. The V call is TRBV27, the J call TRBJ2-7, with 14 bases identical to TRBD2. Germline CDR1 and CDR2: MNHEY and SMNVEV (reference sequence). Trimming cost V 8 bases and J 3 bases; bases outside gene matches: 6. The CDR3 extends over 15 amino acids.

The chain uses TRBV28 and TRBJ1-5; D may be TRBD1 (6 bases). The CDR3 runs 15 residues. Trimming took off 5 bases at V and 1 base at J, with 12 bases between the two ends. The germline gives CDR1 MDHEN, CDR2 SYDVKM. The CDR3 protein is CASSLTGRSNQPQHF. CDR3 bases: TGTGCCAGCAGTCTAACAGGGCGGAGCAATCAGCCCCAGCATTTT.

For this clonotype: A much larger clonotype is one base distant, so this may be a read error. This chain joins TRBV7-2 and TRBJ2-1; maybe TRBD1 (6 bases). The J call is in doubt because the DNA end fits TRBJ2-7 better. The germline CDR1 and CDR2 sequences are SGHTA and FQGNSA. This CDR3 spans 13 amino acids. CDR3 nucleotides: TGTGCCAGCAGCACCGGACAGACCAATGAGCAGTACTTC. It is translated as CASSTGQTNEQYF.

This clonotype turned up a few times. The gene calls are TRBV18 and TRBJ1-2; TRBD1 aligns across 7 bases. V was clipped by 4 bases and J by 6 bases; unmatched bases: 5. CDR1 and CDR2 from the germline V gene are KGHSH and LQKENI. The CDR3 contains 13 residues. CDR3 in amino acids: CASSQGQDNGYTF. The CDR3, as DNA: TGTGCCAGCTCACAAGGACAGGATAATGGCTACACCTTC.

The rearrangement joins TRBV7-9 to TRBJ2-2; D is ambiguous. The V gene lost 3 bases and the J gene lost 3 bases, with 14 bases spanning the gap. The germline CDR1 and CDR2 sequences are SEHNR and FQNEAQ (reference sequence). The CDR3 spans 16 residues. The CDR3 DNA reads TGTGCCAGCAGCTTTTTTGGCCACAGCGACACCGGGGAGCTGTTTTTT. Protein sequence: CASSFFGHSDTGELFF.

The sample holds many counts of this clonotype. This sequence joins TRBV20-1 and TRBJ2-7, with TRBD2 matching over 13 bases. CDR1 and CDR2 from the germline V gene are DFQATT and SNEGSKA (reference sequence). The CDR3 contains 18 residues. J lost 0 bases, V lost 6 bases, and 14 bases had no gene match. The CDR3 region is CSAQKPPGLAGSSYEQYF. The CDR3 DNA sequence: TGCAGTGCCCAAAAACCTCCGGGACTAGCGGGGAGCTCCTACGAGCAGTACTTC.

With regard to this clonotype: Since a much larger clone is just one base distant, this may be a read error. The chain employs TRBV27 and TRBJ2-1, with D possibly matching TRBD2 (6 bases). Looked up from germline, CDR1 is MNHEY and CDR2 is SMNVEV (reference sequence). This CDR3 contains 15 residues. Trimming took 3 bases from V and 10 from J, leaving 19 bases between them. This CDR3 reads CASSFPGGMVGEQFF. As DNA, the CDR3 is TGTGCCAGCAGTTTCCCGGGCGGGATGGTGGGCGAGCAGTTCTTC.

This clonotype turned up a few times. The chain joins TRBV27 to TRBJ2-7; D gene unclear. CDR3 length equals 9 residues. Trimming took 9 bases from V and 2 from J, leaving 2 bases between them. CDR1 and CDR2 (germline): MNHEY, SMNVEV (reference sequence). CDR3 loop: CARPYEQYF. The CDR3 region has the DNA TGTGCCAGGCCCTACGAGCAGTACTTC.

The chain employs TRBV9 and TRBJ2-7; 7 positions match TRBD1. The CDR3 is made up of 13 amino acids. With 3 bases clipped from V and 4 bases from J, the junction kept 4 bases outside the gene matches. Germline CDR1 is SGDLS and CDR2 is YYNGEE. The CDR3 reads CASSGGTEYEQYF. The CDR3 DNA reads as TGTGCCAGCAGCGGGGGGACAGAGTACGAGCAGTACTTC. The whole variable domain, filled in from reference TRBV9 and TRBJ2-7, reads DSGVTQTPKHLITATGQRVTLRCSPRSGDLSVYWYQQSLDQGLQFLIQYYNGEERAKGNILERFSAQQFPDLHSELNLSSLELGDSALYFCASSGGTEYEQYFGPGTRLTVT.

This clonotype has more than one count but fewer than ten. The V gene is TRBV7-3, the J gene TRBJ2-5; D is unclear. From germline, CDR1 is SGHTA and CDR2 FQGTGA. This CDR3 has 15 residues. Trimming removed 3 bases at V and 3 bases at J, with 14 bases between. CDR3 DNA: TGTGCCAGCAGCTTGCTTGTAGGACCCAAAGAGACCCAGTACTTC. Its translation is CASSLLVGPKETQYF.

This clonotype was detected ten times or more. This chain links TRBV2 with TRBJ2-7; D remains ambiguous. V lost 5 bases to trimming and J lost 5 bases, with 7 bases between them. The germline CDR1 and CDR2 sequences are SNHLY and FYNNEI. The CDR3 extends over 11 amino acids. The DNA for the CDR3 is TGTGCCAGCAGTCTCACGGACGAGCAGTACTTC. As protein: CASSLTDEQYF.

This clonotype appeared many times. The chain combines TRBV30 with TRBJ1-1; the D is unclear. The CDR3 runs 11 residues. The V end was cut by 0 bases, the J end by 10 bases, with 9 bases between. CDR1 and CDR2 (germline): GTSNPN, SVGIG (reference sequence). The CDR3 DNA reads TGTGCCTGGAGTGTACTGCACCCAGCTTTCTTT. The encoded protein is CAWSVLHPAFF.

Ten or more counts support this clonotype. V gene TRBV12-3 or TRBV12-4 combines with J gene TRBJ2-7; a weak D match, TRBD1 (6 bases). The CDR3 runs 13 residues. Trimming cost V 6 bases and J 0 bases, with 9 bases left between them. The CDR3 DNA is TGTGCCAGCAGGGACAGCTACTCCTACGAGCAGTACTTC. It codes for CASRDSYSYEQYF.

This clonotype was counted ten times or more. The genes are TRBV2 and TRBJ2-1; possibly TRBD2 for D (5 bases). V dropped 7 bases and J dropped 0 bases, with 13 bases sitting between them. The CDR3 runs 15 residues. The germline CDR1 and CDR2 sequences are SNHLY and FYNNEI. CDR3 bases: TGTGCCAGCAAAGACTACCTGAGCTCCTACAATGAGCAGTTCTTC. It yields the protein CASKDYLSSYNEQFF.

This clonotype was counted ten times or more. The J gene is TRBJ2-7, the V gene TRBV20-1, with 9 bases that match TRBD2. The CDR3 consists of 17 residues. The germline V gene has CDR1 DFQATT and CDR2 SNEGSKA (reference sequence). V trimming: 3 bases; J trimming: 2 bases; junction bases outside the gene matches: 14. Here the CDR3 reads CSASPSRSGSLAYEQYF. The CDR3, as DNA: TGCAGTGCTAGCCCTAGTCGTAGCGGGAGTCTCGCCTACGAGCAGTACTTC.